Below are 23 T cell receptor beta chains sequenced from a single sample in a study of blood T cell repertoires in COVID-19 (dated by TCRdb to the early 2020s). The library was generated by the immunoSEQ multiplex PCR assay. The immuneACCESS repertoire file appears here via TCRdb, limited to in-frame rearrangements. These files lack a portion of the clones; in checked studies, under half of the deficit traces to unresolved V genes, and the cause of the others is not known. This sample gives roughly 180,000 clones in total; about 81% of them show up just once. The ten largest make up 12% of the sample. Sequencing used peripheral blood. These receptors were obtained from a woman of 80 years or more with COVID-19, enrolled during active disease.

The chain employs TRBV5-1 and TRBJ1-4; TRBD1 matches 8 bases. From germline, CDR1 is SGHRS and CDR2 YFSETQ. The CDR3 runs 15 residues. The J segment lost 0 bases and the V segment lost 4 bases, leaving 2 bases of the junction unmatched. The CDR3 loop reads CASSGQGTTNEKLFF. CDR3 bases: TGCGCCAGCAGCGGACAGGGCACAACTAATGAAAAACTGTTTTTT.

The chain recombines TRBV5-1 with TRBJ2-1; 9 bases agree with TRBD1. The V gene's germline CDR1 is SGHRS and CDR2 YFSETQ. V was pared by 4 bases and J by 7 bases, with 9 bases of the junction left unmatched. The CDR3 contains 15 residues. In DNA form, the CDR3 reads TGCGCCAGCAGCGATCCGGGACAGGGTCTGAATGAGCAGTTCTTC. Its translation: CASSDPGQGLNEQFF.

The chain recombines TRBV11-2 with TRBJ2-1; D ambiguous. This CDR3 has 14 residues. The germline CDR1 and CDR2 sequences are SGHAT and FQNNGV. Deletions cut 0 bases from V and 6 bases from J, with 9 bases between. In DNA, the CDR3 is TGTGCCAGCAGCTTAGATAGAGGAAGCAATGAGCAGTTCTTC. It encodes CASSLDRGSNEQFF.

J is TRBJ1-4 and V is TRBV4-1; D gene unclear. This CDR3 has 14 residues. V shed 6 bases and J shed 0 bases, with 8 bases lying between them. The germline gives CDR1 MGHRA, CDR2 YSYEKL. This CDR3 is CASRQLSTNEKLFF. The CDR3 DNA reads as TGCGCCAGCAGACAGCTTTCAACTAATGAAAAACTGTTTTTT.

The chain's CDR3 is CASSPLAGGDTEAFF. The CDR3 nucleotides read TGTGCCAGCTCACCACTCGCAGGGGGAGACACTGAAGCTTTCTTT. The V gene is TRBV18, the J gene TRBJ1-1, with 7 bases lining up with TRBD1. Germline CDR1 is KGHSH and CDR2 is LQKENI. Losses at the gene ends were 1 base for V and 3 bases for J; bases not matched to a gene: 5. The CDR3 consists of 15 residues.

This chain connects TRBV4-2 to TRBJ2-6; D unclear. Between the trimmed V and J ends, which lost 0 bases and 9 bases, there was a span of 21 bases. The CDR3 totals 18 residues. Germline CDR1 reads LGHNA; CDR2 reads YNFKEQ. The CDR3 loop reads CASSQEWVPVRVGNVLTF. The CDR3 DNA is TGTGCCAGCAGCCAAGAGTGGGTTCCCGTCCGGGTTGGCAACGTCCTGACTTTC.

V usage is TRBV18 and J usage is TRBJ2-1, with D maybe TRBD2 (6 bases). Germline V gene sequence: CDR1 KGHSH, CDR2 LQKENI. The germline V and J ends were trimmed by 1 base and 5 bases, with 21 bases remaining between them. The CDR3 extends over 18 amino acids. The CDR3 spells CASSPLVSGLAPNNEQFF. In DNA, the CDR3 is TGTGCCAGCTCACCACTGGTCTCTGGGCTAGCGCCTAACAATGAGCAGTTCTTC.

The rearrangement links TRBV7-6 to TRBJ2-1; TRBD2 agrees at 9 bases. CDR1 SGHVS and CDR2 FNYEAQ come from the germline V gene. The CDR3 extends over 15 amino acids. V trimming: 1 base; J trimming: 4 bases; junction bases outside the gene matches: 2. CDR3 protein: CASSLVAGVYNEQFF. The CDR3 DNA reads TGTGCCAGCAGCTTAGTAGCGGGGGTATACAATGAGCAGTTCTTC.

CDR3 sequence (DNA): TGTGCCAGCAGCTTAGGCCCGGGGACTGAAGCTTTCTTT. Translation: CASSLGPGTEAFF. The chain joins TRBV5-4 to TRBJ1-1, with D uncertain. The V end lost 2 bases, the J end lost 5 bases, and 10 bases lay between the germline ends. The CDR3 has 13 residues. Germline loops: CDR1 SGHNT, CDR2 YYREEE (reference sequence).

This chain links TRBV19 with TRBJ2-4; the match to TRBD1 covers 9 bases. In germline, CDR1 is LNHDA, CDR2 SQIVND (reference sequence). There are 13 residues in the CDR3. V gave up 6 bases and J gave up 6 bases; unmatched junction bases: 3. This CDR3 is CASSWGQGNIQYF. The CDR3 DNA follows: TGTGCCAGTAGCTGGGGACAGGGAAACATTCAGTACTTC.

The sample holds many counts of this clone. The chain is built from TRBV18 and TRBJ1-3; TRBD1 agrees at 8 bases. Germline loops: CDR1 KGHSH, CDR2 LQKENI. The J segment lost 7 bases and the V segment lost 3 bases, leaving 2 bases of the junction unmatched. The length of the CDR3 is 13 residues. This chain's CDR3 is CASSPDRANTIYF. The CDR3 nucleotides are TGTGCCAGCTCACCGGACAGGGCTAACACCATATATTTT.

This clone was observed at least ten times. The genes are TRBV11-3 and TRBJ2-3, with 12 bases fitting TRBD1. The junction had 5 bases not matched to a gene; V was cut back by 3 bases and J by 10 bases. CDR3 length equals 14 residues. The germline V gene has CDR1 SGHNT and CDR2 YENEEA. CDR3 sequence reads: CASSLRGQGAPQYF. DNA for the CDR3: TGTGCCAGCAGCTTGAGGGGACAGGGGGCTCCGCAGTATTTT.

This clone was detected a few times. Other nucleotide sequences in the sample specify the same CDR3. The chain is built from TRBV9 and TRBJ2-5; the match to TRBD2 covers 8 bases. This CDR3 has 16 amino acids. V was pared by 2 bases and J by 4 bases, with 10 bases of the junction left unmatched. Germline-derived CDR1 and CDR2 are SGDLS and YYNGEE. Here the CDR3 reads CASSVGAGGRPETQYF. Here the CDR3 DNA reads TGTGCCAGCAGCGTTGGGGCGGGGGGCCGGCCAGAGACCCAGTACTTC.

The rearrangement links TRBV7-9 to TRBJ2-7, with 7 nucleotides matching TRBD2. CDR1 SEHNR and CDR2 FQNEAQ come from the germline V gene (reference sequence). The CDR3 is 14 amino acids. The ends lost 6 bases at V and 3 bases at J; junction bases unmatched: 8. CDR3 loop: CASSGLVKDYEQYF. CDR3 sequence (DNA): TGTGCCAGCAGTGGACTAGTGAAGGACTACGAGCAGTACTTC.

This clone was found once. The CDR3 DNA sequence: TGTGCCAGCAGTGACAGGTTATCAGACTACGAGCAGTACTTC. Protein product: CASSDRLSDYEQYF. The chain joins TRBV28 to TRBJ2-7; possibly TRBD1 for D (6 bases). The CDR3 runs 14 residues. Germline CDR1 and CDR2: MDHEN and SYDVKM. Trimming shortened V by 5 bases and J by 3 bases, and 14 bases separated the two germline ends.

The rearrangement joins TRBV3-1 (or the pseudogene TRBV3-2) to TRBJ2-1, with TRBD2 as a possible D gene (6 bases). Trimming removed 3 bases at V and 5 bases at J, with 14 bases between. Germline values: CDR1 LGHDT, CDR2 YNNKEL (reference sequence). The length of the CDR3 is 15 residues. The CDR3 protein is CASSQLAVRDNEQFF. For the CDR3, the DNA is TGTGCCAGCAGCCAGTTAGCGGTCCGGGACAATGAGCAGTTCTTC.

The chain is built from TRBV5-4 and TRBJ1-5; D perhaps matches TRBD1 (6 bases). Trimming took 0 bases from V and 2 from J, leaving 12 bases between them. Per the germline V gene, CDR1 is SGHNT and CDR2 is YYREEE (reference sequence). CDR3 length: 16 residues. Here the CDR3 reads CASSLGPGEGNQPQHF. The CDR3 DNA is TGTGCCAGCAGCTTGGGCCCAGGGGAAGGCAATCAGCCCCAGCATTTT.

V and J are TRBV5-1 and TRBJ2-3, with 9 nucleotides matching TRBD1. Trimming took 3 bases from V and 5 from J; bases not matched to a gene: 4. The CDR3 loop spans 14 amino acids. Germline CDR1 SGHRS, CDR2 YFSETQ. CDR3 DNA sequence: TGCGCCAGCAGCTCCGGACAGGGGAAAGATACGCAGTATTTT. As protein: CASSSGQGKDTQYF. The variable domain in full, completed from reference TRBV5-1 and TRBJ2-3, reads KAGVTQTPRYLIKTRGQQVTLSCSPISGHRSVSWYQQTPGQGLQFLFEYFSETQRNKGNFPGRFSGRQFSNSRSEMNVSTLELGDSALYLCASSSGQGKDTQYFGPGTRLTVL.

V gene TRBV9 combines with J gene TRBJ1-1; the D is unclear. With 0 bases removed from V and 5 bases from J, the gap between germline ends came to 8 bases. This CDR3 contains 13 residues. Germline V CDR1 and CDR2: SGDLS, YYNGEE. The CDR3 DNA follows: TGTGCCAGCAGCGTAGCGGCGGGTACTGAAGCTTTCTTT. Protein: CASSVAAGTEAFF.

The chain is built from TRBV7-8 and TRBJ2-1, with 10 bases lining up with TRBD1. The junction had 7 bases not matched to a gene; V was cut back by 5 bases and J by 6 bases. This CDR3 spans 15 amino acids. Germline lookup yields CDR1 SGHVS and CDR2 FQNEAQ. The chain's CDR3 is CASSLGQGFSNEQFF. CDR3 in DNA: TGTGCCAGCAGCCTGGGACAGGGGTTCAGCAATGAGCAGTTCTTC.

The chain joins TRBV4-3 to TRBJ2-7; 7 nucleotides match TRBD1. The germline gives CDR1 LGHNA, CDR2 YSLEER. The CDR3 consists of 15 residues. The V segment lost 0 bases and the J segment 7 bases; nucleotides outside the gene matches: 9. CDR3 in amino acids: CASSQDGARGLEQYF. CDR3 nucleotides: TGCGCCAGCAGCCAAGATGGAGCCAGGGGGTTAGAGCAGTACTTC.

The chain is built from TRBV7-2 and TRBJ2-3, with 9 bases lining up with TRBD2. The germline V gene encodes CDR1 SGHTA and CDR2 FQGNSA. With 4 bases clipped from V and 6 bases from J, the junction kept 11 bases outside the gene matches. CDR3 length equals 16 residues. The CDR3 region has the DNA TGTGCCAGCAGCTCTTCCTTTGCGGGGGGGCTTGATACGCAGTATTTT. Protein product: CASSSSFAGGLDTQYF.

The chain is built from TRBV27 and TRBJ2-7; possibly TRBD2 for D (7 bases). V was trimmed by 3 bases and J by 6 bases, leaving 15 bases between them. The CDR3 totals 14 residues. From germline, CDR1 is MNHEY and CDR2 SMNVEV (reference sequence). The chain's CDR3 is CASSFGPRGAEQYF. The CDR3 region has the DNA TGTGCCAGCAGTTTCGGCCCACGGGGGGCCGAGCAGTACTTC.